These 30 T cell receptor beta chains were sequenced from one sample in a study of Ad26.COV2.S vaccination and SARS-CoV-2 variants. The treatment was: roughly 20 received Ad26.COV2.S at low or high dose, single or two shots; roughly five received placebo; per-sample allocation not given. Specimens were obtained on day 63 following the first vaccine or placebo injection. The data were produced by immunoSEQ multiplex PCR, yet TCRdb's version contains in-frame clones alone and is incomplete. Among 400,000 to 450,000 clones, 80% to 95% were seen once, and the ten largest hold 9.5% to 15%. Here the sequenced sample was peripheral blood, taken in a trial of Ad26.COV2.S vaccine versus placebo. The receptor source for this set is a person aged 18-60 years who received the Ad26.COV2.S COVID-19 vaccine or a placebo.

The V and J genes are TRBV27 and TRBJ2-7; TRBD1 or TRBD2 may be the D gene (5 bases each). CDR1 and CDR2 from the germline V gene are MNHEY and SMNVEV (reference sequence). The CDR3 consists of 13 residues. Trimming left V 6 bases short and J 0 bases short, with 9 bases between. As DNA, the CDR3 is TGTGCCAGCAGGGGACGTAGCTCCTACGAGCAGTACTTC. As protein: CASRGRSSYEQYF.

The CDR3 here is CARSLPGYTTDTQYF. CDR3 DNA sequence: TGTGCCAGAAGCCTCCCAGGGTACACGACAGATACGCAGTATTTT. V gene TRBV5-3 combines with J gene TRBJ2-3, with a possible D match to TRBD1 (5 bases). TRBV5-3 is an ORF for which the function is uncertain. V shed 4 bases and J shed 3 bases, with 15 bases lying between them. This CDR3 has 15 residues.

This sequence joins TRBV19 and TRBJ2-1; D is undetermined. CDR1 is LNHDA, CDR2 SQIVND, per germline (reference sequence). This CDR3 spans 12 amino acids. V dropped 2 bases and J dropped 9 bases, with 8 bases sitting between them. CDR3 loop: CASSISHSEQFF. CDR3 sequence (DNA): TGTGCCAGTAGTATATCCCACAGTGAGCAGTTCTTC.

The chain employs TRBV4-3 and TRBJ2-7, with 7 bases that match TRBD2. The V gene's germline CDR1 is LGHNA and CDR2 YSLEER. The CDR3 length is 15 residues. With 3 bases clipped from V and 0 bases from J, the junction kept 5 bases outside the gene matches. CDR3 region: CASSHAGESSYEQYF. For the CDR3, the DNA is TGCGCCAGCAGCCACGCGGGGGAGAGCTCCTACGAGCAGTACTTC.

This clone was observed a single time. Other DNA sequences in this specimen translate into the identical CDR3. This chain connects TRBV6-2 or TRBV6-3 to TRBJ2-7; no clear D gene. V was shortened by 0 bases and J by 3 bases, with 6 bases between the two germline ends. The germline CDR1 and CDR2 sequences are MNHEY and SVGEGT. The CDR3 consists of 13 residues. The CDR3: CASSYSGSYEQYF. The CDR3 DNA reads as TGTGCCAGCAGTTACTCTGGCAGCTACGAGCAGTACTTC.

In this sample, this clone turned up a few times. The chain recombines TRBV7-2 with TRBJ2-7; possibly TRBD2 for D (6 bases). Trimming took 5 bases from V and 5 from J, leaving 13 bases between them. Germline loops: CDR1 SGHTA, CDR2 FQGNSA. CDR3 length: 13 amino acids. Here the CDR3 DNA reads TGTGCCAGCAGCCCCAGGACTATCCACGAGCAGTACTTC. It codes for CASSPRTIHEQYF.

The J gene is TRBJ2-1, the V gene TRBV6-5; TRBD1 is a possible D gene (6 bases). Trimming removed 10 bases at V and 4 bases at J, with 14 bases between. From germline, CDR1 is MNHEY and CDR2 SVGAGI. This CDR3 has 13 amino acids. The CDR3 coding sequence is TGTGCCACCCGACTGGGGGCGTACAATGAGCAGTTCTTC. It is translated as CATRLGAYNEQFF.

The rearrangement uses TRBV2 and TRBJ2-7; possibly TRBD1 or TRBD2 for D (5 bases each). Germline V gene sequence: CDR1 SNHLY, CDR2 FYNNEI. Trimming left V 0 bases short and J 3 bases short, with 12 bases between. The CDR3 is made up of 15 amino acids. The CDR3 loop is CASSEAGDGLYEQYF. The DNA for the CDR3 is TGTGCCAGCAGTGAAGCGGGGGACGGGCTCTACGAGCAGTACTTC.

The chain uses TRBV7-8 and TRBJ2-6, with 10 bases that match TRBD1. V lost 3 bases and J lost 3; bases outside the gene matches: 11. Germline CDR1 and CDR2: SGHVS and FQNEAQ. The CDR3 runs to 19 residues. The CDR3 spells CASSFGLWDRGNGANVLTF. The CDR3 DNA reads TGTGCCAGCAGCTTTGGTTTGTGGGACAGGGGCAATGGGGCCAACGTCCTGACTTTC. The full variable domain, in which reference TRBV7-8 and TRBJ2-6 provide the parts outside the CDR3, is GAGVSQSPRYKVAKRGQDVALRCDPISGHVSLFWYQQALGQGPEFLTYFQNEAQLDKSGLPSDRFFAERPEGSVSTLKIQRTQQEDSAVYLCASSFGLWDRGNGANVLTFGAGSRLTVL.

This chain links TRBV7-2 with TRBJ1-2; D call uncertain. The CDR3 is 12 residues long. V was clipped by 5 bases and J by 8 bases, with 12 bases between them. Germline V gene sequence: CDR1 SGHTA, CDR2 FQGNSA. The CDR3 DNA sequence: TGTGCCAGCAGCCGGGATAGAGAAGGCTACACCTTC. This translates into CASSRDREGYTF.

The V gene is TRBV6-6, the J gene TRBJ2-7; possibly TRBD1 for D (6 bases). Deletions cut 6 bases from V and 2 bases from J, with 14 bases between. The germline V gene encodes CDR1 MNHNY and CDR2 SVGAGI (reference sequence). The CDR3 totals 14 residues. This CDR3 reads CASSPGQNPYEQYF. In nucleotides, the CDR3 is TGTGCCAGCAGCCCCGGACAGAATCCCTACGAGCAGTACTTC.

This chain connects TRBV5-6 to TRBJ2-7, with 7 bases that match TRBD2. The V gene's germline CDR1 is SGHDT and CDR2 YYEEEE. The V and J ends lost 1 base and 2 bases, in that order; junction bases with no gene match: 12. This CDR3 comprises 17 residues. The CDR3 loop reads CASSLWGAGVRAYEQYF. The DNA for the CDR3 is TGTGCCAGCAGCTTGTGGGGCGCGGGGGTAAGGGCCTACGAGCAGTACTTC. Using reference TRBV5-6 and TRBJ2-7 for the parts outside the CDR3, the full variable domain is DAGVTQSPTHLIKTRGQQVTLRCSPKSGHDTVSWYQQALGQGPQFIFQYYEEEERQRGNFPDRFSGHQFPNYSSELNVNALLLGDSALYLCASSLWGAGVRAYEQYFGPGTRLTVT.

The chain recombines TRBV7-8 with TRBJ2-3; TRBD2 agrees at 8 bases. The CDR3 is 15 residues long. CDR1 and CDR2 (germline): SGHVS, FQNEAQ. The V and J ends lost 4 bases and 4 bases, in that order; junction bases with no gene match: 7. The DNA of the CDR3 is TGTGCCAGCAGCTCGGCAGGGACTAGGCCAGATACGCAGTATTTT. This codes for CASSSAGTRPDTQYF.

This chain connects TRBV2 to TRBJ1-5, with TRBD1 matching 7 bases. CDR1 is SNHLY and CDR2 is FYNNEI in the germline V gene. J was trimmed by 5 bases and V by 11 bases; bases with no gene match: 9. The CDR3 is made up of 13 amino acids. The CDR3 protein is CASSGDRDQPQHF. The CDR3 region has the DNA TGTGCCTCCTCGGGGGACAGAGATCAGCCCCAGCATTTT.

CDR3 loop: CASSHQDRGYNEQFF. In nucleotides, the CDR3 is TGTGCCAGCAGCCACCAGGACAGGGGTTACAATGAGCAGTTCTTC. The V gene is TRBV6-2 or TRBV6-3, the J gene TRBJ2-1; TRBD1 matches at 9 bases. The CDR3 spans 15 residues. V shed 6 bases, J shed 4 bases, and the junction held 7 bases outside the gene matches. The germline V gene encodes CDR1 MNHEY and CDR2 SVGEGT.

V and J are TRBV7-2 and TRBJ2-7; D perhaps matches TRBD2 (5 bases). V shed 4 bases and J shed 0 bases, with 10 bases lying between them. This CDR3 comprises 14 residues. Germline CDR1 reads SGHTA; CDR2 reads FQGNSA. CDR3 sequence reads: CASSSPSNSYEQYF. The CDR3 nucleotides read TGTGCCAGCAGCTCTCCTAGCAACTCCTACGAGCAGTACTTC.

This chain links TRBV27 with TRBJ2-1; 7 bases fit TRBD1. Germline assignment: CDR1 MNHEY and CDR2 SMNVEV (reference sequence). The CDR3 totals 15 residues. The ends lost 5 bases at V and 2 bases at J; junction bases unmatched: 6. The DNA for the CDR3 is TGTGCCAGCAGTCATACAGGGGTCCCCTACAATGAGCAGTTCTTC. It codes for CASSHTGVPYNEQFF.

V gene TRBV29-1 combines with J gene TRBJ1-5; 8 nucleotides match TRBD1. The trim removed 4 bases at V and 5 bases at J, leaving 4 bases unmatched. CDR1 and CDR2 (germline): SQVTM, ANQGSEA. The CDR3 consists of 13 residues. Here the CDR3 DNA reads TGCAGCGTTGCAGGGGGCAGGGATCAGCCCCAGCATTTT. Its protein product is CSVAGGRDQPQHF.

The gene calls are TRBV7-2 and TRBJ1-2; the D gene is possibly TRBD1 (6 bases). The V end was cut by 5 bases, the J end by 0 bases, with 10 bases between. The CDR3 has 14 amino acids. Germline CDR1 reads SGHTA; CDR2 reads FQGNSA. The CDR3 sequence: CASSTRQANYGYTF. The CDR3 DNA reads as TGTGCCAGCAGCACCCGACAGGCTAACTATGGCTACACCTTC.

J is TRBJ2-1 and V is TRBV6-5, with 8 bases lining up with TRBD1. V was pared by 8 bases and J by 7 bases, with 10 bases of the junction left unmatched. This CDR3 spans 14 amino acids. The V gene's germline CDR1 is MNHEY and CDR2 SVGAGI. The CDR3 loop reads CASEDRGGRNEQFF. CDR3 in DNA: TGTGCCAGCGAAGACAGGGGAGGTAGGAATGAGCAGTTCTTC.

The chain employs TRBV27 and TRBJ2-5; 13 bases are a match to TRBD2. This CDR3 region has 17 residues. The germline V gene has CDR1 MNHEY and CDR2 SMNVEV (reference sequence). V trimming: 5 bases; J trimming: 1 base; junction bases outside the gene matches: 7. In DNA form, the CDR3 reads TGTGCCAGCAGTGCCGTCACTAGCGGGAGGGCCCAAGAGACCCAGTACTTC. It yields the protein CASSAVTSGRAQETQYF.

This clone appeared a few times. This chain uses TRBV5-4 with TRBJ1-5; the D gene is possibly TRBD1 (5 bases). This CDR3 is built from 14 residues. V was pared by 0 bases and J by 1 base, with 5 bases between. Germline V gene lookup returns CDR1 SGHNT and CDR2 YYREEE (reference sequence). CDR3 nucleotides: TGTGCCAGCAGCTTGGGGGGGAGCAATCAGCCCCAGCATTTT. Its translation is CASSLGGSNQPQHF.

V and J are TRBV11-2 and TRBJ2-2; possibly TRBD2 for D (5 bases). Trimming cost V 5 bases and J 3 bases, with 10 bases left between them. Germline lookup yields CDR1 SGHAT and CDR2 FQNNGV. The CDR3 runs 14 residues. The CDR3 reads CASSPRTDTGELFF. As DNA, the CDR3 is TGTGCCAGCAGCCCCCGGACTGACACCGGGGAGCTGTTTTTT.

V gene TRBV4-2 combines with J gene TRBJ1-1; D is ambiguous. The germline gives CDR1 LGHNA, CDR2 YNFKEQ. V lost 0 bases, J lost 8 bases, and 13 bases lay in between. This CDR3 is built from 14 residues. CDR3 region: CASSQDGSGEEAFF. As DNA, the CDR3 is TGTGCCAGCAGCCAAGATGGGTCGGGAGAAGAAGCTTTCTTT.

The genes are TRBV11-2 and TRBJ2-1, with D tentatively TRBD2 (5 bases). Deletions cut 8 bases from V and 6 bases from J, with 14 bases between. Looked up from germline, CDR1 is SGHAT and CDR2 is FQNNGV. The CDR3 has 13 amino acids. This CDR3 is CASADRSGNEQFF. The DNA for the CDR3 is TGTGCCAGCGCCGACCGCAGCGGCAATGAGCAGTTCTTC.

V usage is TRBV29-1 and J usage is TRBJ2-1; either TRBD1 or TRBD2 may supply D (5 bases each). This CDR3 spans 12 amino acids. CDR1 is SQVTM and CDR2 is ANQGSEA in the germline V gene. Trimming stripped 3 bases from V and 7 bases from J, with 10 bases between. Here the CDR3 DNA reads TGCAGCGTTGAGGGACCAGCGAATGAGCAGTTCTTC. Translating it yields CSVEGPANEQFF.

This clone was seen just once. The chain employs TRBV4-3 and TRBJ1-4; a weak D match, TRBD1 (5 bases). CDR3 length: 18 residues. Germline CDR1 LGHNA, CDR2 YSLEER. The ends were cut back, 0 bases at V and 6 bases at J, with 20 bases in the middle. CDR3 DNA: TGCGCCAGCAGCCAAGATCGCGGCGATTGGGGCTCTGATGAAAAACTGTTTTTT. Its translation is CASSQDRGDWGSDEKLFF.

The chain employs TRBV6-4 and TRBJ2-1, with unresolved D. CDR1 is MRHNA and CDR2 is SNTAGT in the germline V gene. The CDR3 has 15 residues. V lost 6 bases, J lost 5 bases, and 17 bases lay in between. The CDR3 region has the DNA TGTGCCAGCAGCGATGCCGGCACACCAAACAATGAGCAGTTCTTC. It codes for CASSDAGTPNNEQFF.

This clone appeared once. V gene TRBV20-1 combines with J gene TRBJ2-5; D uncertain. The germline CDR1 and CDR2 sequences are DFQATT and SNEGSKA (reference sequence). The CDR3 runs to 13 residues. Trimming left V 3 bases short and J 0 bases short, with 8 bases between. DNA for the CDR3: TGCAGTGCTAGTGGGCGGAACCAAGAGACCCAGTACTTC. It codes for CSASGRNQETQYF.

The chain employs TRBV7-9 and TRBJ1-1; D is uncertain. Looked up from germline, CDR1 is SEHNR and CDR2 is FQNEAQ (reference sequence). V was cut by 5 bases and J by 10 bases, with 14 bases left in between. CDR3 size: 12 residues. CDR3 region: CASSMEPGGAFF. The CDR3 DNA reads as TGTGCCAGCAGCATGGAGCCAGGAGGAGCTTTCTTT. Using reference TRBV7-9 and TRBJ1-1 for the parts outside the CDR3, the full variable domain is DTGVSQNPRHKITKRGQNVTFRCDPISEHNRLYWYRQTLGQGPEFLTYFQNEAQLEKSRLLSDRFSAERPKGSFSTLEIQRTEQGDSAMYLCASSMEPGGAFFGQGTRLTVV.